This T cell receptor beta chain comes out of a study of shared clonotypes between healthy human individuals. Study at large: Samples came from a couple of female and a few male donors aged 18 to 49. Points from the study as a whole: It was the few donors that limited the genetic and exposure-history diversity represented. About 5.2% was the fraction of naive CD4 clonotypes found shared across several donors.

The CDR3 length is 13 residues. Trimming took off 8 bases at V and 3 bases at J, with 12 bases between the two ends. Germline V gives CDR1 MNHEY, CDR2 SVGAGI. Terminally differentiated effector memory CD45RA+ cells were excluded from the naive CD8 cells, which were CD45RO-negative and positively selected for CCR7. With respect to this clone: As yet, its antigen is unknown.

The data were produced by immunoSEQ multiplex PCR, yet TCRdb's version contains in-frame clones alone and is incomplete. The data hold roughly 570,000 clones, with roughly 98% observed a single time. Sequencing was carried out using naive CD8+ T cells sorted from blood. V usage is TRBV6-5 and J usage is TRBJ2-3; D uncertain. The clonotype comes from a man younger than 45 in good health. As DNA, the CDR3 is TGTGCCAGCGGGTGGGCCGCTACAGATACGCAGTATTTT. Encoded protein: CASGWAATDTQYF.